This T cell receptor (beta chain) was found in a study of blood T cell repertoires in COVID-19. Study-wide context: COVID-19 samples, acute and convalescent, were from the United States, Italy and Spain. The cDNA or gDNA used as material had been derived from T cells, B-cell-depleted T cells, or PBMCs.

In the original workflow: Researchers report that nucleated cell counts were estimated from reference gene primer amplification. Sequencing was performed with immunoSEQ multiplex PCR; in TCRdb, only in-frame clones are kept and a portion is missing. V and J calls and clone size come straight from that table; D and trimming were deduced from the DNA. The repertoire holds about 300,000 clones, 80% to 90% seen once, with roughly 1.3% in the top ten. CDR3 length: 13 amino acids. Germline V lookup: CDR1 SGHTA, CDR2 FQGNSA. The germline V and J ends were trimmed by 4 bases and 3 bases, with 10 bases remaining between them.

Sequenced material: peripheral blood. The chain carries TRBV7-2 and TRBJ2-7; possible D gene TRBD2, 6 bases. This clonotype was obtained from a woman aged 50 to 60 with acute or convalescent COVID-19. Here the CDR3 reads CASSYTGLYEQYV. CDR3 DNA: TGTGCCAGCAGCTATACGGGACTCTACGAGCAGTACGTC.